The subject of this entry is one T cell receptor (beta chain). Its target antigen remains unknown. Base qualities were left out, and no much larger clone turns up one base away. These data are taken from a study of memory CD4+ T cells and cytomegalovirus serostatus (dated by TCRdb to about 2019). Background for the entire study: The cohort included approximately 35 healthy adults from Belgium, of whom 9 were CMV seropositive and roughly 25 were CMV seronegative. To replicate a published TCR-based CMV serostatus classifier, the study sequenced CD4+ memory TCRbeta repertoires from a Belgian cohort whose cytomegalovirus serostatus was known. Results and caveats for the whole study, not just this receptor: The results were interpreted as suggesting that the CMV-associated TCR signature is largely present in the CD4+ memory repertoire. Among the 150 to 200 previously reported CMV-associated TCRbeta sequences, approximately 70 showed up in the CD4+ memory repertoires, with each one found in between one and five individuals. For predicting CMV serostatus, the median bootstrapped AUC was 0.95 using the original framework and about 0.89 using a US-trained random forest. The original-framework classifier achieved a median bootstrapped AUC of almost 0.97 with a 95% CI of 0.76-1.00 on the Belgian cohort. Only CD4+CD45RO+ memory cells were sequenced, in contrast to the original study, which included naive and memory CD4+ and CD8+ populations.

The CDR3, from cysteine to phenylalanine, totals 16 residues. Of the read, only the CDR3 DNA is kept; its 48 bases are in frame from base 1. Trimming at the junction amounts to 2 bases on V and 3 bases on J, and the germline ends lie 13 bases apart. CDR1 and CDR2 were assigned from the germline V gene as MNHNS and SASEGT. A FACSAria II was used to sort memory CD4+ T cells, defined as single viable CD3+CD4+CD8-CD45RO+ cells. CMV serostatus was assessed using a Roche Elecsys assay, by which serum IgG against CMV pp150, pp28, p38 and p52 was detected. After thawing, total CD4+ T cells were enriched by positive selection with CD4 magnetic microbeads. The samples came from a different study that was designed specifically to examine the CD4+ T cell memory repertoire. Following standard operating procedures, peripheral blood mononuclear cells were isolated and cryopreserved, while serum was kept at -80 degrees C. The staining used CD3-PerCP (BW264/56), CD4-APC (RPA-T4), CD45RO-PE (UCHT1) and CD8-Pacific Orange (3B5) antibodies, and Sytox blue was used to exclude non-viable cells.

Genomic DNA was extracted from sorted cells with the Quick-DNA Microprep Kit. Amplification of TCRbeta DNA was done with the immunoSEQ hsTCRbeta kit, following the protocol from the manufacturer. TCRbeta libraries were sequenced on an Illumina MiSeq instrument. On the authors' methods: Removing out-of-frame sequences left 2,204,828 distinct TCRbeta sequences, an average of about 70,000 per individual. Each individual was scored using the number of 150 to 200 previously reported CMV-associated TCRbeta sequences that the individual carried and the total number of productive distinct TCRbeta sequences. A beta-binomial model was reimplemented in Python, and scikit-learn random forests with default parameters were trained on data from the US cohort. On the Belgian cohort, classifier performance was reported as the median AUC, along with percentile confidence intervals, across 10,000 bootstrap iterations. TCRdb retrieved this table from immuneACCESS and kept in-frame rearrangements only. Not all clones are present; in checked studies, unresolved V genes account for under half, and no reason is known for the remainder. For V, J and clone size, that table is used; D and trimming come from the DNA. The sample table contains 60,000 or so clones; only one count was recorded for around 82% of them. In total, the top ten clones hold just under 0.5% of the sample.

The source is an adult in good health and CMV-seronegative. Some clones in this sample may be carry-over from other donors' samples. The V and J genes are TRBV6-1 and TRBJ1-4; there is no confident call for the D gene. The specimen sequenced was memory CD4+ T cells from blood. The encoded CDR3 is CASSERGLGSNEKLFF. The DNA sequence is as follows: TGTGCCAGCAGTGAACGCGGCTTAGGTTCTAATGAAAAACTGTTTTTT.